Listed below are T cell receptor beta chains from one sample, sequenced in a study of human T cells and chemical hapten exposure. From the RACE reads, TCRdb called clonotypes with MiXCR, one entry per CDR3 protein. The sample yields fewer than 350,000 distinct CDR3 sequences, approximately 7.5% seen once. Sample: whole blood, taken in connection with sensitization to the hapten diphenylcyclopropenone (DPC). These receptor sequences come from a man younger than 35 with alopecia areata. Some clones in this sample may be carry-over from other donors' samples. Both conserved end residues are part of each CDR3. D genes are given only for firm matches. Not all rows give a size; the values are once, few, many and, for expanded clones, a class.

v_call: TRBV5-5
j_call: TRBJ1-5
d_call: NA
clone_size: few
cdr3_aa: CASSFARGAGQPQHF
cdr3_nt: TGTGCCAGCAGCTTTGCAAGGGGCGCTGGGCAGCCCCAGCATTTT

v_call: TRBV6-2/TRBV6-3
j_call: TRBJ2-1
d_call: TRBD1
clone_size: many
cdr3_aa: CASSSPSRGRIEQFF
cdr3_nt: TGTGCCAGCAGTTCTCCGAGCAGGGGGCGGATTGAGCAGTTCTTC

v_call: TRBV29-1
j_call: TRBJ2-1
d_call: TRBD1
clone_size: many
cdr3_aa: CSVGQGANEQFF
cdr3_nt: TGCAGCGTTGGACAGGGGGCAAATGAGCAGTTCTTC

v_call: TRBV6-6
j_call: TRBJ1-1
d_call: NA
clone_size: NA
cdr3_aa: CASSYKLGGADTEAFF
cdr3_nt: TGTGCCAGCAGTTACAAACTGGGGGGCGCGGACACTGAAGCTTTCTTT

v_call: TRBV29-1
j_call: TRBJ1-2
d_call: TRBD1
clone_size: NA
cdr3_aa: CSVEPGQSHYGYTF
cdr3_nt: TGCAGCGTTGAACCGGGACAGTCCCACTATGGCTACACCTTC

v_call: TRBV6-5
j_call: TRBJ2-7
d_call: TRBD1
clone_size: many
cdr3_aa: CASSYTGTGKYEQYF
cdr3_nt: TGTGCCAGCAGTTACACCGGGACAGGGAAGTACGAGCAGTACTTC

v_call: TRBV25-1
j_call: TRBJ1-2
d_call: NA
clone_size: many
cdr3_aa: CASSEFPQRGYTF
cdr3_nt: TGTGCCAGCAGTGAATTCCCCCAAAGGGGCTACACCTTC

v_call: TRBV5-5
j_call: TRBJ1-1
d_call: TRBD1
clone_size: few
cdr3_aa: CASSLLQGDVEAFF
cdr3_nt: TGTGCCAGCAGCTTGCTACAGGGGGATGTTGAAGCTTTCTTT

v_call: TRBV27
j_call: TRBJ1-1
d_call: TRBD1
clone_size: many
cdr3_aa: CASSSRTGSTEAFF
cdr3_nt: TGTGCCAGCAGTTCCCGGACAGGGAGCACTGAAGCTTTCTTT

v_call: TRBV6-5
j_call: TRBJ2-3
d_call: NA
clone_size: NA
cdr3_aa: CASICRGEDGFPDTQYF
cdr3_nt: TGTGCCAGCATTTGCCGGGGCGAAGACGGTTTTCCTGATACGCAGTATTTT

v_call: TRBV4-3
j_call: TRBJ2-3
d_call: NA
clone_size: few
cdr3_aa: CASSQDKTGLLGDTQYF
cdr3_nt: TGCGCCAGCAGCCAAGATAAAACAGGGCTACTAGGGGATACGCAGTATTTT

v_call: TRBV6-5
j_call: TRBJ2-1
d_call: NA
clone_size: few
cdr3_aa: CASSYSGSSSYNEQFF
cdr3_nt: TGTGCCAGCAGTTACTCTGGCAGCAGCTCCTACAATGAGCAGTTCTTC

v_call: TRBV7-2
j_call: TRBJ1-1
d_call: NA
clone_size: many
cdr3_aa: CASSLYGYMNTEAFF
cdr3_nt: TGTGCCAGCAGCTTATATGGTTACATGAACACTGAAGCTTTCTTT

v_call: TRBV4-3
j_call: TRBJ2-5
d_call: NA
clone_size: NA
cdr3_aa: CASSQVYSQETQYF
cdr3_nt: TGCGCCAGCAGCCAAGTGTACTCCCAAGAGACCCAGTACTTC

v_call: TRBV28
j_call: TRBJ1-1
d_call: NA
clone_size: NA
cdr3_aa: CASSLVHTEAFF
cdr3_nt: TGTGCCAGCAGTTTAGTCCACACTGAAGCTTTCTTT

v_call: TRBV20-1
j_call: TRBJ2-5
d_call: NA
clone_size: many
cdr3_aa: CSARKPATLKETQYF
cdr3_nt: TGCAGTGCTAGAAAACCAGCGACGTTAAAAGAGACCCAGTACTTC

v_call: TRBV5-1
j_call: TRBJ1-4
d_call: NA
clone_size: NA
cdr3_aa: CASSLVPQQNEKLFF
cdr3_nt: TGCGCCAGCAGCTTGGTGCCTCAGCAGAATGAAAAACTGTTTTTT

v_call: TRBV7-2
j_call: TRBJ2-3
d_call: NA
clone_size: NA
cdr3_aa: CASSLKRGSRTDTQYF
cdr3_nt: TGTGCCAGCAGCTTAAAGAGGGGTAGTCGCACAGATACGCAGTATTTT

v_call: TRBV5-1
j_call: TRBJ2-1
d_call: NA
clone_size: many
cdr3_aa: CASSLGQPGNEQFF
cdr3_nt: TGCGCCAGCAGCTTGGGACAGCCGGGGAATGAGCAGTTCTTC

v_call: TRBV7-2
j_call: TRBJ2-7
d_call: NA
clone_size: NA
cdr3_aa: CASSLVSGTSYEQYF
cdr3_nt: TGTGCCAGCAGCTTAGTTTCCGGGACCTCCTACGAGCAGTACTTC

v_call: TRBV5-1
j_call: TRBJ1-1
d_call: NA
clone_size: NA
cdr3_aa: CASSLRTAYTEAFF
cdr3_nt: TGCGCCAGCAGCTTGAGGACGGCATACACTGAAGCTTTCTTT

v_call: TRBV27
j_call: TRBJ2-4
d_call: TRBD2
clone_size: NA
cdr3_aa: CASSFSGGAGVQYF
cdr3_nt: TGTGCCAGCAGTTTTAGCGGGGGGGCCGGCGTTCAGTACTTC

v_call: TRBV12-3/TRBV12-4
j_call: TRBJ2-3
d_call: NA
clone_size: NA
cdr3_aa: CASSLEALASTDTQYF
cdr3_nt: TGTGCCAGCAGTTTAGAGGCGCTAGCGAGCACAGATACGCAGTATTTT

v_call: TRBV2
j_call: TRBJ2-3
d_call: NA
clone_size: many
cdr3_aa: CASSGGQTDTQYF
cdr3_nt: TGTGCCAGCAGTGGAGGGCAGACAGATACGCAGTATTTT

v_call: TRBV7-9
j_call: TRBJ1-4
d_call: TRBD1
clone_size: few
cdr3_aa: CASSSKQGASEKLFF
cdr3_nt: TGTGCCAGCAGCTCGAAACAGGGGGCGTCTGAAAAACTGTTTTTT

v_call: TRBV20-1
j_call: TRBJ2-7
d_call: NA
clone_size: many
cdr3_aa: CSASASLLSYEQYF
cdr3_nt: TGCAGTGCTAGTGCCAGTTTGTTATCCTACGAGCAGTACTTC

v_call: TRBV29-1
j_call: TRBJ1-1
d_call: NA
clone_size: NA
cdr3_aa: CSVSEYTEAFF
cdr3_nt: TGCAGCGTTTCAGAGTACACTGAAGCTTTCTTT

v_call: TRBV12-3/TRBV12-4
j_call: TRBJ1-3
d_call: TRBD1
clone_size: many
cdr3_aa: CASSSRDRGYF
cdr3_nt: TGTGCCAGCAGTTCACGGGACAGGGGGTATTTT

v_call: TRBV6-2/TRBV6-3
j_call: TRBJ1-5
d_call: NA
clone_size: NA
cdr3_aa: CASSYYLEPQHF
cdr3_nt: TGTGCCAGCAGTTACTACCTAGAGCCCCAGCATTTT

v_call: TRBV29-1
j_call: TRBJ1-2
d_call: NA
clone_size: many
cdr3_aa: CSVGQLYGYTF
cdr3_nt: TGCAGCGTCGGACAGCTCTATGGCTACACCTTC

v_call: TRBV28
j_call: TRBJ2-5
d_call: NA
clone_size: NA
cdr3_aa: CASGQGFSVMQETQYF
cdr3_nt: TGTGCCAGCGGGCAAGGATTCAGCGTGATGCAAGAGACCCAGTACTTC